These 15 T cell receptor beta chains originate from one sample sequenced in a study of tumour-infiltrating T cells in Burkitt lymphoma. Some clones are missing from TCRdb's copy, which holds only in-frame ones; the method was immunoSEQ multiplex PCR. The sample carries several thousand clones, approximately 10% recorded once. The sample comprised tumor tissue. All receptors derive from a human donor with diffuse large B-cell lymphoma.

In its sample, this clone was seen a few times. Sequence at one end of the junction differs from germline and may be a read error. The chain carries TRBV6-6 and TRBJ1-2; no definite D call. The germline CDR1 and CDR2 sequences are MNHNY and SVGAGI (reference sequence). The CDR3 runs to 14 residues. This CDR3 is CASSYGVTNYSYTF. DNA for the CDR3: TGTGCCAGCAGTTACGGCGTTACTAACTATAGCTACACCTTC.

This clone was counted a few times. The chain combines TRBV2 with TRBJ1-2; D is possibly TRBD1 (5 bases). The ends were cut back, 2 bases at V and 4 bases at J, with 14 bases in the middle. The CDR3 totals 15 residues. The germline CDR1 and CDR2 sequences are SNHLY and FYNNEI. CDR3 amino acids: CASSEFRARGYGYTF. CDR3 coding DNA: TGTGCCAGCAGTGAATTCAGGGCCCGGGGCTATGGCTACACCTTC.

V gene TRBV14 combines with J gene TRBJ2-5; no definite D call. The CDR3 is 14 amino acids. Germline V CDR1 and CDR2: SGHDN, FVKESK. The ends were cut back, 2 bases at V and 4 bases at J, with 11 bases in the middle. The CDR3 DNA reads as TGTGCCAGCAGCCAAAGGCCCCGCGTAGAGACCCAGTACTTC. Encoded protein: CASSQRPRVETQYF.

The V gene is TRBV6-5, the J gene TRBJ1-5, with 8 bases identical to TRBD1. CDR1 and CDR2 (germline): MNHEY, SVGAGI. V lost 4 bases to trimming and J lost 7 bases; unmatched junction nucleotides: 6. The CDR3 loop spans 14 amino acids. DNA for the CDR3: TGTGCCAGCAGTTTCAGGGGGCAAGGGCAGCCCCAGCATTTT. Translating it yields CASSFRGQGQPQHF.

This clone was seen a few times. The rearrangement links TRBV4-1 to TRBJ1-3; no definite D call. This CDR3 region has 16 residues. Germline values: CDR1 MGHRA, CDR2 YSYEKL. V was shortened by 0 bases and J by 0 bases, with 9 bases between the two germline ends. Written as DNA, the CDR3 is TGCGCCAGCAGCCAAGACCTTAGGAGCTCTGGAAACACCATATATTTT. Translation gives CASSQDLRSSGNTIYF.

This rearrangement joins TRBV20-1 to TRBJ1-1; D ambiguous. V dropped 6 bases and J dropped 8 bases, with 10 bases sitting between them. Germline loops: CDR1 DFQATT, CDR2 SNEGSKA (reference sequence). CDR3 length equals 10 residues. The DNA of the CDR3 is TGCAGTGCCTCCCGGGAGGAAGCTTTCTTT. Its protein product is CSASREEAFF.

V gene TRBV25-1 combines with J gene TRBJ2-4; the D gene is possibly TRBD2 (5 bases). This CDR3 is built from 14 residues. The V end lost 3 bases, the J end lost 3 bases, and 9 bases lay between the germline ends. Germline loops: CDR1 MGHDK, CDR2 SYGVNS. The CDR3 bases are TGTGCCAGCAGTGACGCGGGTTACAAAAACATTCAGTACTTC. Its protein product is CASSDAGYKNIQYF.

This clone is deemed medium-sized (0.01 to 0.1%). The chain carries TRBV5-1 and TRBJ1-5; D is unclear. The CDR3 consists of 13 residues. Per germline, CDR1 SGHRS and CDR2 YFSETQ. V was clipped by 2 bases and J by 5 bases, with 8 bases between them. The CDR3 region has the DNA TGCGCCAGCAGCTTTGATGGTGATCAGCCCCAGCATTTT. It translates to CASSFDGDQPQHF.

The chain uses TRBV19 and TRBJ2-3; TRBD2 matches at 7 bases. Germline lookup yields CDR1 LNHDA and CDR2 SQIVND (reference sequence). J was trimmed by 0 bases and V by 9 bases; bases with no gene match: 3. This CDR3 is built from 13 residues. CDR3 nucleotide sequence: TGTGCCAGCTCGGGACTAAGCACAGATACGCAGTATTTT. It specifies CASSGLSTDTQYF.

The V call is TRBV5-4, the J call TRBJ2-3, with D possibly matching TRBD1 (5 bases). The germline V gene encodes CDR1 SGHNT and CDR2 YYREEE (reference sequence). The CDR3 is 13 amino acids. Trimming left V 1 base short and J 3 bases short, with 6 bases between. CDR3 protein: CASSLTGTDTQYF. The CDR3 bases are TGTGCCAGCAGCTTGACAGGTACAGATACGCAGTATTTT.

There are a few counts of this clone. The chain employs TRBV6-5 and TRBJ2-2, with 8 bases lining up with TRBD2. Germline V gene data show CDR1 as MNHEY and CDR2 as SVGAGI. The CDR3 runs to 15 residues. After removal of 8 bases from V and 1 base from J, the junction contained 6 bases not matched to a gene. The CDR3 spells CASGPAGGNTGELFF. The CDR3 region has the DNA TGTGCCAGCGGGCCCGCGGGGGGGAACACCGGGGAGCTGTTTTTT.

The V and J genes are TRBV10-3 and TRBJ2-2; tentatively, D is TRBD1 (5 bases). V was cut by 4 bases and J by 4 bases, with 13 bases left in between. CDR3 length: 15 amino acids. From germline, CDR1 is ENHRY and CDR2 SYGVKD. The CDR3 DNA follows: TGTGCCATCAGTGTCGGCCAGGGAAGCACCGGGGAGCTGTTTTTT. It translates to CAISVGQGSTGELFF.

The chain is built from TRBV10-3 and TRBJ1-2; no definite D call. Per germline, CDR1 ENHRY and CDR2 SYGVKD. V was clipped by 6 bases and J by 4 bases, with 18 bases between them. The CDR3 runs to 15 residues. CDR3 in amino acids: CAIRPSWRAAYGYTF. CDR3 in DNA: TGTGCCATCAGGCCATCATGGAGGGCGGCCTATGGCTACACCTTC.

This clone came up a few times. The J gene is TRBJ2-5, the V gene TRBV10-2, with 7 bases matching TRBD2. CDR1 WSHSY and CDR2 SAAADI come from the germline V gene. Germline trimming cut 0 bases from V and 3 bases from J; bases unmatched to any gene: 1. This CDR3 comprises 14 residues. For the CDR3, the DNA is TGCGCCAGCAGTGAGTCGGGGGGGGAAGAGACCCAGTACTTC. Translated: CASSESGGEETQYF.

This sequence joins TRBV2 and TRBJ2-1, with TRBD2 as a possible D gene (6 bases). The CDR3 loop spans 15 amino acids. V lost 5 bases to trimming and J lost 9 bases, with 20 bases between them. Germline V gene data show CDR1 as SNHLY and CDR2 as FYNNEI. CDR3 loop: CASSPDYPLGSEQFF. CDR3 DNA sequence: TGTGCCAGCAGTCCGGACTACCCCTTAGGAAGTGAGCAGTTCTTC.